This T cell receptor (beta chain) was identified during a study of identical twins. Addition of a universal primer site occurred through template switching, and cDNA carried unique molecular identifiers. From the 5' RACE reads, TCRdb called clonotypes with MiXCR, one entry per CDR3 protein. The sample contains 600,000 to 850,000 distinct CDR3 sequences, about 20% of which appear only once. Points from the study as a whole: The models systematically underestimated how much out-of-frame TCR alpha was shared in monozygotic twins. For cord blood, abundant beta clonotypes had fewer insertions, unlike memory repertoires, which showed none.

The CDR3 totals 14 residues. About this clonotype: The antigen remains unidentified. A junction boundary mismatches the germline segment, possibly from a read error.

This sample was shared with a second study, whose subject was T cells expressing NK-cell markers. That report adds: Repertoire data for TCR beta were derived from sorted T cells (CD3+CD56+NKG2C+, CD3+CD56+NKG2C- and CD3+CD56-NKG2C+).

This chain connects TRBV12-3 or TRBV12-4 to TRBJ1-4; a weak D match, TRBD1 (5 bases). The sample consisted of PBMCs. This clonotype originated in a woman aged 18 to 35 in good health. CDR3 sequence: CASSSTATNEKLSF. The CDR3 nucleotides read TGTGCCAGCAGTTCGACAGCAACTAATGAAAAACTGTCTTTT.